The 23 T cell receptor beta chains listed next were all sequenced from one sample in a study of T cell responses to AZD1222 COVID-19 vaccine. Only in-frame clones appear in the TCRdb table, and some are missing; sequencing was by immunoSEQ multiplex PCR. The sample includes 130,000 or so clones, 90% of them seen just once. Here the sequenced sample was peripheral blood, taken on day 0 of AZD1222 vaccination. All receptors derive from an adult in good health.

The chain has TRBV27 and TRBJ2-3, with D unclear. Trimming left V 2 bases short and J 6 bases short, with 9 bases between. Germline CDR1 and CDR2: MNHEY and SMNVEV (reference sequence). CDR3 length equals 13 residues. CDR3 loop: CASSLAPLDTQYF. In DNA form, the CDR3 reads TGTGCCAGCAGTTTAGCCCCCTTGGATACGCAGTATTTT.

This clone showed up just a few times. The genes are TRBV28 and TRBJ2-4; 7 bases are a match to TRBD2. Trimming cost V 5 bases and J 2 bases; bases outside gene matches: 9. The CDR3 runs 16 residues. Germline values: CDR1 MDHEN, CDR2 SYDVKM. The CDR3 DNA reads TGTGCCAGCAGTAAACTAGCGTCTGGTACCAAAAACATTCAGTACTTC. It yields the protein CASSKLASGTKNIQYF.

V and J are TRBV6-2 or TRBV6-3 and TRBJ2-1; 8 bases line up with TRBD1. V lost 5 bases and J lost 4; bases outside the gene matches: 7. The CDR3 consists of 15 residues. Germline CDR1 reads MNHEY; CDR2 reads SVGEGT. CDR3 region: CASSPGQVEYNEQFF. The CDR3 DNA sequence: TGTGCCAGCAGTCCGGGACAGGTCGAATACAATGAGCAGTTCTTC.

The chain carries TRBV29-1 and TRBJ2-1; D is possibly TRBD1 (6 bases). The germline CDR1 and CDR2 sequences are SQVTM and ANQGSEA. The CDR3 extends over 12 amino acids. V dropped 4 bases and J dropped 5 bases, with 9 bases sitting between them. CDR3: CSVVRGDNEQFF. The DNA for the CDR3 is TGCAGCGTTGTCAGGGGAGACAATGAGCAGTTCTTC.

V and J are TRBV5-1 and TRBJ1-1; 9 bases line up with TRBD1. The CDR3 is 14 residues long. V lost 4 bases and J lost 5; bases outside the gene matches: 6. Germline V CDR1 and CDR2: SGHRS, YFSETQ. CDR3 nucleotides: TGCGCCAGCAGCAAAGGGACAGGGAAGACTGAAGCTTTCTTT. This translates into CASSKGTGKTEAFF.

V is TRBV28 and J is TRBJ1-1; 8 nucleotides line up with TRBD1. With V trimmed by 7 bases and J by 1 base, 5 bases remained unmatched. The CDR3 covers 14 residues. The germline V gene has CDR1 MDHEN and CDR2 SYDVKM. The CDR3 DNA reads as TGTGCCAGCAATACCCAGGGGGCGAACACTGAAGCTTTCTTT. Amino acid sequence: CASNTQGANTEAFF.

The chain employs TRBV6-1 and TRBJ1-5; a possible D gene is TRBD1 (5 bases). The V gene's germline CDR1 is MNHNS and CDR2 SASEGT. V lost 1 base to trimming and J lost 1 base, with 11 bases between them. The CDR3 is 16 residues long. The CDR3 DNA is TGTGCCAGCAGTGAAGTGCCGACAGAAAGCAATCAGCCCCAGCATTTT. It codes for CASSEVPTESNQPQHF.

The chain uses TRBV29-1 and TRBJ2-1; TRBD2 agrees at 10 bases. Trimming took 2 bases from V and 7 from J; bases not matched to a gene: 8. CDR3 size: 15 residues. Germline CDR1 SQVTM, CDR2 ANQGSEA. In nucleotides, the CDR3 is TGCAGCGTTGAATTGGGTAGCGGGGGGCGGAATGAGCAGTTCTTC. It specifies CSVELGSGGRNEQFF.

The rearrangement uses TRBV27 and TRBJ1-3, with TRBD1 identical over 10 bases. This CDR3 has 16 amino acids. Germline CDR1 reads MNHEY; CDR2 reads SMNVEV (reference sequence). With 4 bases clipped from V and 0 bases from J, the junction kept 3 bases outside the gene matches. DNA for the CDR3: TGTGCCAGCAGTTGGACAGGGGGTATCTCTGGAAACACCATATATTTT. It yields the protein CASSWTGGISGNTIYF.

The chain combines TRBV4-2 with TRBJ1-5; TRBD1 agrees at 7 bases. CDR1 is LGHNA and CDR2 is YNFKEQ in the germline V gene. The CDR3 is 17 residues long. With V trimmed by 0 bases and J by 1 base, 6 bases remained unmatched. CDR3 in amino acids: CASSQEAPGQSNQPQHF. The CDR3 coding sequence is TGTGCCAGCAGCCAAGAGGCCCCGGGACAGAGCAATCAGCCCCAGCATTTT.

The chain carries TRBV10-2 and TRBJ1-6; 7 bases agree with TRBD1. Germline V CDR1 and CDR2: WSHSY, SAAADI. The CDR3 contains 14 residues. J lost 9 bases, V lost 1 base, and 3 bases had no gene match. The CDR3 bases are TGCGCCAGCAGTGAGTGGGACAGATCTTCACCCCTCCACTTT. Its protein is CASSEWDRSSPLHF.

The rearrangement joins TRBV19 to TRBJ1-4; no clear D gene. CDR3 length: 17 amino acids. Trimming removed 3 bases from V and 7 bases from J, with 21 bases in between. Germline lookup yields CDR1 LNHDA and CDR2 SQIVND (reference sequence). For the CDR3, the DNA is TGTGCCAGTAGTATTAGCTTGGTGCACACCCGGGCTGAAAAACTGTTTTTT. Residues: CASSISLVHTRAEKLFF.

This rearrangement joins TRBV25-1 to TRBJ2-1, with TRBD2 matching over 9 bases. This CDR3 is 15 amino acids long. Germline values: CDR1 MGHDK, CDR2 SYGVNS. V was pared by 1 base and J by 8 bases, with 6 bases of the junction left unmatched. The CDR3 region is CASSEFSGSKDEQFF. As DNA, the CDR3 is TGTGCCAGCAGTGAATTTAGCGGGAGTAAGGATGAGCAGTTCTTC. The full variable domain, in which reference TRBV25-1 and TRBJ2-1 provide the parts outside the CDR3, is EADIYQTPRYLVIGTGKKITLECSQTMGHDKMYWYQQDPGMELHLIHYSYGVNSTEKGDLSSESTVSRIRTEHFPLTLESARPSHTSQYLCASSEFSGSKDEQFFGPGTRLTVL.

This clone occurred once. The chain carries TRBV6-1 and TRBJ1-2; D is uncertain. The V gene lost 3 bases and the J gene lost 2 bases, with 13 bases spanning the gap. This CDR3 is built from 15 residues. Germline CDR1 MNHNS, CDR2 SASEGT. The CDR3 sequence: CASSDNFRRNYGYTF. CDR3 coding DNA: TGTGCCAGCAGTGACAACTTCCGGCGGAACTATGGCTACACCTTC.

The CDR3 nucleotides read TGTGCCAGCAGCTTATTACAGGGAAGTTTCTACGAGCAGTACTTC. Its translation: CASSLLQGSFYEQYF. This chain joins TRBV7-2 and TRBJ2-7, with D perhaps matching TRBD1 (6 bases). Germline lookup yields CDR1 SGHTA and CDR2 FQGNSA. The length of the CDR3 is 15 residues. Between the trimmed V and J ends, which lost 2 bases and 3 bases, there was a span of 14 bases. Variable domain in full (rest from reference TRBV7-2 and TRBJ2-7): GAGVSQSPSNKVTEKGKDVELRCDPISGHTALYWYRQSLGQGLEFLIYFQGNSAPDKSGLPSDRFSAERTGGSVSTLTIQRTQQEDSAVYLCASSLLQGSFYEQYFGPGTRLTVT.

A remark on this clone: The sample carries other DNA sequences with the same CDR3. The rearrangement links TRBV6-4 to TRBJ1-5; the D is unclear. Trimming removed 3 bases from V and 0 bases from J, with 3 bases in between. CDR1 is MRHNA, CDR2 SNTAGT, per germline. The CDR3 contains 13 residues. For the CDR3, the DNA is TGTGCCAGCAGTGAGGGTAGCAATCAGCCCCAGCATTTT. This encodes CASSEGSNQPQHF.

Ten or more counts support this clone. V and J are TRBV20-1 and TRBJ1-2, with D unresolved. V shed 3 bases and J shed 4 bases, with 6 bases lying between them. The CDR3 runs 11 residues. The germline gives CDR1 DFQATT, CDR2 SNEGSKA (reference sequence). CDR3 protein: CSARGTYGYTF. In nucleotides, the CDR3 is TGCAGTGCTAGGGGAACCTATGGCTACACCTTC.

This clone occurred once. The chain links TRBV13 to TRBJ1-6; D uncertain. Germline assignment: CDR1 PRHDT and CDR2 FYEKMQ (reference sequence). V was pared by 2 bases and J by 10 bases, with 6 bases between. CDR3 size: 12 residues. The CDR3 protein is CASSLMVSPLHF. The CDR3 nucleotides are TGTGCCAGCAGCTTAATGGTGTCACCCCTCCACTTT. The full variable domain, in which reference TRBV13 and TRBJ1-6 provide the parts outside the CDR3, is AAGVIQSPRHLIKEKRETATLKCYPIPRHDTVYWYQQGPGQDPQFLISFYEKMQSDKGSIPDRFSAQQFSDYHSELNMSSLELGDSALYFCASSLMVSPLHFGNGTRLTVT.

The chain is built from TRBV5-1 and TRBJ1-3; D is unresolved. The CDR3 has 19 amino acids. Germline CDR1 reads SGHRS; CDR2 reads YFSETQ. The V end lost 0 bases, the J end lost 0 bases, and 19 bases lay between the germline ends. The CDR3 sequence is CASSLAGPMPLSSGNTIYF. The CDR3 bases are TGCGCCAGCAGCTTGGCCGGTCCTATGCCACTTAGCTCTGGAAACACCATATATTTT.

The V and J genes are TRBV7-2 and TRBJ2-7; D is unclear. The CDR3 spans 16 residues. Trimming removed 5 bases at V and 0 bases at J, with 17 bases between. CDR1 is SGHTA, CDR2 FQGNSA, per germline. The chain's CDR3 is CASSPVPLASSYEQYF. The CDR3 coding sequence is TGTGCCAGCAGCCCTGTCCCCCTGGCCTCCTCCTACGAGCAGTACTTC.

The chain couples TRBV13 to TRBJ1-3, with D uncertain. Germline V CDR1 and CDR2: PRHDT, FYEKMQ (reference sequence). The CDR3 loop spans 19 amino acids. Trimming left V 0 bases short and J 0 bases short, with 18 bases between. For the CDR3, the DNA is TGTGCCAGCAGCTTAGGCCGCAGACCTTTGACGAGCTCTGGAAACACCATATATTTT. This translates into CASSLGRRPLTSSGNTIYF.

This clone was observed once. This chain connects TRBV7-9 to TRBJ1-5; TRBD1 is a possible D gene (6 bases). V dropped 1 base and J dropped 2 bases, with 15 bases sitting between them. This CDR3 is 17 amino acids long. CDR1 and CDR2 from the germline V gene are SEHNR and FQNEAQ (reference sequence). CDR3 residues: CASSLVGYRDGNQPQHF. As DNA, the CDR3 is TGTGCCAGCAGCTTAGTTGGGTACAGGGATGGCAATCAGCCCCAGCATTTT.

This sequence joins TRBV28 and TRBJ2-1; D remains unclear. CDR1 and CDR2 (germline): MDHEN, SYDVKM. V gave up 5 bases and J gave up 12 bases, with 14 bases separating them. The CDR3 contains 12 residues. CDR3 region: CASSLGRDWQFF. The CDR3 DNA reads TGTGCCAGCAGTCTAGGTCGAGACTGGCAGTTCTTC.